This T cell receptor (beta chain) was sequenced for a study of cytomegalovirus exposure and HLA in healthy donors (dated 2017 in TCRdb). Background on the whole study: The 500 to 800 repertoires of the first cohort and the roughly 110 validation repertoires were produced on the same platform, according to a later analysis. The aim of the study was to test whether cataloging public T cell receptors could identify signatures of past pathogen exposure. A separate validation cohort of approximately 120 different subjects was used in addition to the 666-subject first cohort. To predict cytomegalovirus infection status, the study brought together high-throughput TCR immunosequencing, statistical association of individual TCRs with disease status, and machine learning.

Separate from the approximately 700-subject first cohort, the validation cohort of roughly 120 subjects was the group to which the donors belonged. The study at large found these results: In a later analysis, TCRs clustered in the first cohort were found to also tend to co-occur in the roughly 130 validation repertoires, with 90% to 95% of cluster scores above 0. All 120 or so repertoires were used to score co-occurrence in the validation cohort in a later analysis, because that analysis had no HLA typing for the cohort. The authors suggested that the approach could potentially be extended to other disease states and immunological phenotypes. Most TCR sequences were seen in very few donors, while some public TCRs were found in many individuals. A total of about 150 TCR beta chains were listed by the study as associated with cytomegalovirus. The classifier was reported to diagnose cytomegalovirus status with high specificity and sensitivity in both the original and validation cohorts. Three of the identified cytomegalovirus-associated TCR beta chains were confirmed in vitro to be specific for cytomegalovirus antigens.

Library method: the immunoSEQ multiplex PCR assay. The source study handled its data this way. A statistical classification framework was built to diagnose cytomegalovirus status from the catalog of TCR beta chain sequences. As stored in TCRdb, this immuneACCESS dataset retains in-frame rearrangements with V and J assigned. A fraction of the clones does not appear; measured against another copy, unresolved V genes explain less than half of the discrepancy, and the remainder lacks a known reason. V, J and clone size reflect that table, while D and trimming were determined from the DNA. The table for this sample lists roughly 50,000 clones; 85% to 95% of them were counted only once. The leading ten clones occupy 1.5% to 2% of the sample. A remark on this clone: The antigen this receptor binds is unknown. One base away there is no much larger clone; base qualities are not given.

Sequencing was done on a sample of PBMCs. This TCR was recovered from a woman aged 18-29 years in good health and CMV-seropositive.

The nucleotide sequence reads as follows: TGTGCCAGCACGGGACTAGCGGGGGGACACACCGGGGAGCTGTTTTTT. This sequence encodes CASTGLAGGHTGELFF. The chain was built from TRBV27 and TRBJ2-2; the junction holds 15 bases that match TRBD2. Spanning cysteine to phenylalanine, the CDR3 consists of 16 amino acids. The entry retains the CDR3 DNA only, 48 bases that are in frame from base 1. Based on the germline V gene (reference sequence), the CDR1 and CDR2 sequences are MNHEY and SMNVEV. Clipping removes 7 bases from V and 3 bases from J, with 3 as the unmatched junction base count.